The rows below give T cell receptor beta chains drawn from one sample of a study of cytomegalovirus exposure and HLA in healthy donors. Sequencing used immunoSEQ multiplex PCR; TCRdb keeps in-frame clones, though not all of them. The profile shows 150,000 to 250,000 clones, 65% to 90% of them singletons. Sample: PBMCs. These receptors came from a woman aged 45-65 years in good health and CMV-seronegative. The CDR3 runs from the conserved cysteine through the conserved F or W. D genes are given only for firm matches. Size tells how often a clone was seen (once, few, many) or the class of an expanded clone, and some rows leave it out.

TRBD2,TRBJ2-7,-,TRBV5-1,CASSLGYAAGEQYF,TGCGCCAGCAGCTTGGGGTACGCAGCGGGAGAGCAGTACTTC
-,TRBJ1-4,-,TRBV7-2,CASSLSEPGSNEKLFF,TGTGCCAGCAGCCTATCAGAGCCAGGGTCTAATGAAAAACTGTTTTTT
TRBD2,TRBJ2-5,-,TRBV5-1,CASRVTSGESIETQYF,TGCGCCAGCAGGGTGACTAGCGGGGAATCTATAGAGACCCAGTACTTC
TRBD1,TRBJ1-3,-,TRBV28,CASSPTGTGGGNTIYF,TGTGCCAGCAGCCCTACCGGGACAGGGGGCGGAAACACCATATATTTT
-,TRBJ2-5,-,TRBV7-8,CASSYLAETQYF,TGTGCCAGCAGCTACCTAGCGGAGACCCAGTACTTC
-,TRBJ2-5,once,TRBV7-2,CASSLSSGQETQYF,TGTGCCAGCAGCTTGAGTAGCGGCCAAGAGACCCAGTACTTC
-,TRBJ2-2,-,TRBV5-5,CASSLVTGSTGELFF,TGTGCCAGCAGCTTGGTAACAGGTTCCACCGGGGAGCTGTTTTTT
TRBD1,TRBJ1-5,few,TRBV2,CASSLTGTGYNQPQHF,TGTGCCAGCAGTTTAACCGGGACAGGCTACAATCAGCCCCAGCATTTT
TRBD2,TRBJ2-4,-,TRBV5-1,CASSLPPPPTSGNEHIQYF,TGCGCCAGCAGCTTGCCGCCCCCTCCGACTAGCGGGAATGAACACATTCAGTACTTC
TRBD1,TRBJ2-7,few,TRBV28,CASSLGDRTGEQYF,TGTGCCAGCAGTTTAGGGGACAGAACTGGCGAGCAGTACTTC
TRBD2,TRBJ2-5,-,TRBV11-3,CASSRGTSQGTQYF,TGTGCCAGCAGCCGGGGGACTAGCCAGGGGACCCAGTACTTC
-,TRBJ1-1,-,TRBV29-1,CSVEDRGRKNTEAFF,TGCAGCGTTGAAGATCGAGGCAGAAAGAACACTGAAGCTTTCTTT
-,TRBJ1-4,-,TRBV28,CATTSGTPTEKLFF,TGTGCTACTACATCCGGGACTCCTACTGAAAAACTGTTTTTT
-,TRBJ2-5,-,TRBV7-2,CASSLRTTQETQYF,TGTGCCAGCAGCCTCCGGACAACCCAAGAGACCCAGTACTTC
TRBD2,TRBJ2-5,-,TRBV6-1,CASRAKLAGDETQYF,TGTGCCAGCAGGGCAAAACTAGCGGGAGACGAGACCCAGTACTTC
-,TRBJ1-5,-,TRBV28,CASSSKLGNQPQHF,TGTGCCAGCAGCTCCAAGTTAGGCAATCAGCCCCAGCATTTT
-,TRBJ1-1,-,TRBV28,CASGRNTEAFF,TGTGCCAGCGGCCGGAACACTGAAGCTTTCTTT
-,TRBJ1-5,-,TRBV6-6,CASSYSGVNQPQHF,TGTGCCAGCAGTTATTCAGGTGTCAATCAGCCCCAGCATTTT
TRBD1,TRBJ1-1,-,TRBV10-3,CAISADQGVNTEAFF,TGTGCCATCAGTGCGGATCAGGGGGTGAACACTGAAGCTTTCTTT
-,TRBJ1-2,-,TRBV29-1,CSVEDNWGPGGYTF,TGCAGCGTTGAAGATAATTGGGGGCCGGGCGGCTACACCTTC
-,TRBJ1-1,-,TRBV14,CASSQAGTPLEAFF,TGTGCCAGCAGCCAAGCGGGGACACCTCTAGAGGCTTTCTTT
TRBD1,TRBJ1-2,-,TRBV7-9,CASGGRQGGYTF,TGTGCCAGCGGGGGCCGACAGGGGGGCTACACCTTC
-,TRBJ2-3,-,TRBV7-9,CASSRDSSTDTQYF,TGTGCCAGCAGCCGGGATTCTAGCACAGATACGCAGTATTTT
TRBD1,TRBJ1-5,-,TRBV7-2,CASSRGQANQPQHF,TGTGCCAGCAGCAGGGGACAGGCCAATCAGCCCCAGCATTTT
-,TRBJ1-1,once,TRBV6-6,CASIQTSKNTEAFF,TGTGCCAGCATCCAGACAAGCAAGAACACTGAAGCTTTCTTT
-,TRBJ2-7,-,TRBV13,CASSPATETYEQYF,TGTGCCAGCAGCCCCGCGACGGAGACCTACGAGCAGTACTTC
-,TRBJ2-3,-,TRBV29-1,CSSSGGNTDTQYF,TGCAGCTCTAGTGGGGGGAACACAGATACGCAGTATTTT
TRBD2,TRBJ2-4,-,TRBV28,CASIPTTSYKAIAKNIQYF,TGTGCCAGCATTCCTACGACTAGCTACAAGGCTATAGCCAAAAACATTCAGTACTTC